This TCR beta chain was recovered during a study of blood T cells in healthy people across ages. Across the study: About one barcoded beta molecule per two T cells was the capture yield of template switching.

It was with a sample-barcoded 5' primer and a J-beta primer mix that a second PCR of roughly 6 to 12 cycles was run. One entry per CDR3 protein results from TCRdb running MiXCR on the 5' RACE reads. Of some 900,000 distinct CDR3 sequences in the sample, 40% to 60% were seen once. Points on this clonotype: The antigen is unknown.

Total RNA amounts of at least 6 micrograms were extracted per sample. The study's findings and limits: Observed TCR beta diversity per million T cells went down as age went up. This fall followed a roughly linear course with age.

Specimen: blood. This clonotype was sampled from a man aged 25-40 years in good health.

The CDR3 loop is CSGATGNYEQYF. CDR3 sequence (DNA): TGCAGCGGCGCGACAGGGAACTACGAGCAGTACTTC. The chain carries TRBV29-1 and TRBJ2-7, with 7 bases identical to TRBD1. CDR3 size: 12 residues. The germline gives CDR1 SQVTM, CDR2 ANQGSEA. Trimming at V came to 7 bases and at J to 3 bases, leaving 6 bases not matched to a gene.